This T cell receptor beta chain was documented in a study of shared clonotypes between healthy human individuals. Study context: Each donor's CD8 memory used one plate, CD8 naive two, each CD4 subset three.

Notes on this clone: Its antigen is currently unknown.

Per germline, CDR1 SGHVS and CDR2 FQNEAQ. Trimming cost V 3 bases and J 4 bases; bases outside gene matches: 2. This CDR3 region has 15 residues. Across several immunoSEQ plates, the genomic DNA of each subset was split evenly. Only in-frame clones appear in the TCRdb table, and some are missing; sequencing was by immunoSEQ multiplex PCR. The sample consists of some 1 million clones, roughly 80% of them appearing once. The study, taken as a whole, reports: Naive CD4 clonotypes were shared across a handful of donors at 4.5% to 6%. Generally, naive subsets (rather than memory subsets) showed larger estimated richness.

J is TRBJ2-7 and V is TRBV7-8; the match to TRBD2 covers 14 bases. The source material was memory CD4+ T cells sorted from blood. Subset here: CD45RA-negative fraction. The source of this sequence is a man between 18 and 29 years old in good health. CDR3 in DNA: TGTGCCAGCAGCTTTGGGACTAGCGGGAGTTACGAGCAGTACTTC. It yields the protein CASSFGTSGSYEQYF. Using reference TRBV7-8 and TRBJ2-7 for the parts outside the CDR3, the full variable domain is GAGVSQSPRYKVAKRGQDVALRCDPISGHVSLFWYQQALGQGPEFLTYFQNEAQLDKSGLPSDRFFAERPEGSVSTLKIQRTQQEDSAVYLCASSFGTSGSYEQYFGPGTRLTVT.